This paragraph reports one T cell receptor (beta chain). The antigen remains undetermined. The sample comes from a study of cytomegalovirus exposure and HLA in healthy donors. Study-wide results and caveats: Beyond CMV serostatus, there was no information to go on about immune exposure. The authors assumed roughly uniform sequencing depth across donors for presence/absence analyses.

V gave up 5 bases and J gave up 3 bases; unmatched junction bases: 8. The CDR3 is 16 amino acids. CDR1 and CDR2 from the germline V gene are LNHDA and SQIVND (reference sequence). The PCR used 60 Vbeta and 13 Jbeta primers. The repertoire was sequenced with immunoSEQ multiplex PCR; TCRdb's copy has only in-frame clones and lacks some. The sample comprises roughly 59,000 clones, 60% to 80% of which are singletons, and less than 20% rests with the top ten. Sequenced sample: PBMCs. The genes are TRBV19 and TRBJ2-1, with TRBD1 matching 9 bases. This sequence was found in a man aged 35 to 55 in good health and CMV-seropositive. The DNA of the CDR3 is TGTGCCAGTAGTTTGGGGGACAGGGACTACTACAATGAGCAGTTCTTC. It translates to CASSLGDRDYYNEQFF.